This TCR beta chain stems from a study of cytomegalovirus exposure and HLA in healthy donors. Study-level points and caveats: No immune exposure information besides CMV serostatus was available. The study assumed roughly uniform donor sequencing depth for presence/absence analyses.

The PCR had 60 Vbeta and 13 Jbeta primers. Sequencing used immunoSEQ multiplex PCR; TCRdb keeps in-frame clones, though not all of them. The table records roughly 200,000 clones, roughly 74% of them present only once. This clone appeared once. The antigen is unknown. Sequencing was done on a sample of PBMCs. The sequence came from a female donor in good health and CMV-seronegative.

The CDR3 region has the DNA TGTGCCAGCAGACCAGGGTTCAATCACGAGCAGTACTTC. As protein: CASRPGFNHEQYF. The rearrangement joins TRBV5-6 to TRBJ2-7, with D perhaps TRBD1 (5 bases). V was pared by 5 bases and J by 5 bases, with 14 bases between. Germline V gene sequence: CDR1 SGHDT, CDR2 YYEEEE. The CDR3 extends over 13 amino acids.